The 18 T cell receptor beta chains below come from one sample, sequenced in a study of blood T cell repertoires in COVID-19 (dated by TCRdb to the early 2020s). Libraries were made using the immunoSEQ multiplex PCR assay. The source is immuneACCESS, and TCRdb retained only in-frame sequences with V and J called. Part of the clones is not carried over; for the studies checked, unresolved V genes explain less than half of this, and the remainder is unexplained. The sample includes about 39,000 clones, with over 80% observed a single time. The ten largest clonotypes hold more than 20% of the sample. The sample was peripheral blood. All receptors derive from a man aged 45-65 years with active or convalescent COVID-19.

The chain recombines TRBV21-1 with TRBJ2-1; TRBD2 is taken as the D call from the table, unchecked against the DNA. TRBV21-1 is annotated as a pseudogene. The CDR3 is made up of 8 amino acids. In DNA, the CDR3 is TGTGCCCGGGGGGAGCAGTTCTTC. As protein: CARGEQFF.

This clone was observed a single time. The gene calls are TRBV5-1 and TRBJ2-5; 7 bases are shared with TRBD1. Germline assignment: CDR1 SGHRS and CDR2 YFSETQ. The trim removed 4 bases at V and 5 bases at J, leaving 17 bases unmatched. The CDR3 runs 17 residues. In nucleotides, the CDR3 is TGCGCCAGCAGCAAACCGGGACAGTCGGGATCCGGGGAGACCCAGTACTTC. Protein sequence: CASSKPGQSGSGETQYF.

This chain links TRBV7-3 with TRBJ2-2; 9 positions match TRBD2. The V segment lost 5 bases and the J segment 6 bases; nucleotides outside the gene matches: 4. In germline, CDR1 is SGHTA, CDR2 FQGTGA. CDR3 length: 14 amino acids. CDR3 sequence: CASSPGTSSGELFF. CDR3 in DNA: TGTGCCAGCAGCCCCGGGACTAGCTCCGGGGAGCTGTTTTTT.

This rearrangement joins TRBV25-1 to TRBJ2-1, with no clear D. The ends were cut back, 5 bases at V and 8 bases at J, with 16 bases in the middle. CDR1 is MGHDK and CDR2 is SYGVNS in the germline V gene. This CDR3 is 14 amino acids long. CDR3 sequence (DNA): TGTGCCAGCAGTCTGGGCTCCGCGCCCTATGAGCAGTTCTTC. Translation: CASSLGSAPYEQFF.

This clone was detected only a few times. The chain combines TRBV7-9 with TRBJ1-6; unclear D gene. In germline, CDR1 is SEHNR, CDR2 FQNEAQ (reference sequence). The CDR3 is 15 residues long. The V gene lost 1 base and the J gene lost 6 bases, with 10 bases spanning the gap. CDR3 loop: CASSLGAHSNSPLHF. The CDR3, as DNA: TGTGCCAGCAGCTTAGGGGCCCATAGTAATTCACCCCTCCACTTT.

The CDR3 sequence is CASSFVSGTYGYTF. DNA for the CDR3: TGTGCCAGCAGCTTCGTCAGCGGGACCTATGGCTACACCTTC. The rearrangement joins TRBV7-8 to TRBJ1-2; perhaps TRBD1 as D (5 bases). This CDR3 region has 14 residues. Germline V gene lookup returns CDR1 SGHVS and CDR2 FQNEAQ. Trimming pared 3 bases from V and 4 bases from J, leaving 12 bases between. Together with reference TRBV7-8 and TRBJ1-2, the CDR3 gives the full variable domain: GAGVSQSPRYKVAKRGQDVALRCDPISGHVSLFWYQQALGQGPEFLTYFQNEAQLDKSGLPSDRFFAERPEGSVSTLKIQRTQQEDSAVYLCASSFVSGTYGYTFGSGTRLTVV.

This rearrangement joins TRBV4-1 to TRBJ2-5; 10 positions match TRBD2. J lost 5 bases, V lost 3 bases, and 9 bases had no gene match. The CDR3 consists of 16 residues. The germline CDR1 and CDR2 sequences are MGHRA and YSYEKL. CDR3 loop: CASSHLLAGARETQYF. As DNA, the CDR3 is TGCGCCAGCAGCCACCTCCTAGCGGGAGCAAGGGAGACCCAGTACTTC.

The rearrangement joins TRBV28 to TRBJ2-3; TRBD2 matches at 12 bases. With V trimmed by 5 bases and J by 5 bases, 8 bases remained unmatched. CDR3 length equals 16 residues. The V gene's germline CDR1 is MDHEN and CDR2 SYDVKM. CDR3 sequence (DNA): TGTGCCAGCAGTCGCGGACTAGCGGGGCTGTTAGATACGCAGTATTTT. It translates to CASSRGLAGLLDTQYF.

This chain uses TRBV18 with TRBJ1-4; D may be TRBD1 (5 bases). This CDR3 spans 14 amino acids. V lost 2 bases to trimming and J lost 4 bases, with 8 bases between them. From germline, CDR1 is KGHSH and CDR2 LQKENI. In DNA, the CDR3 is TGTGCCAGCTCACCAGACAGTTATAATGAAAAACTGTTTTTT. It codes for CASSPDSYNEKLFF.

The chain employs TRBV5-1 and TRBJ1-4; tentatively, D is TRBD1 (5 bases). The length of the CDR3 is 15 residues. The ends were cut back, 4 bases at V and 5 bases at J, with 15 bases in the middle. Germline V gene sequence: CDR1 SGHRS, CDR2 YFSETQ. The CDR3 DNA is TGCGCCAGCAGCACAGTCGGAGGGGACAATGAAAAACTGTTTTTT. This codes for CASSTVGGDNEKLFF.

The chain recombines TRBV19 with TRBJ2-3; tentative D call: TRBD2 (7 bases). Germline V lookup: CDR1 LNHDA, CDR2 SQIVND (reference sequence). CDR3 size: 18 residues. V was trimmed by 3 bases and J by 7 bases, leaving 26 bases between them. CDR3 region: CASSIGGLGREYANTQYF. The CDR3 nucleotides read TGTGCCAGTAGTATCGGGGGCCTTGGGCGGGAGTATGCAAATACGCAGTATTTT.

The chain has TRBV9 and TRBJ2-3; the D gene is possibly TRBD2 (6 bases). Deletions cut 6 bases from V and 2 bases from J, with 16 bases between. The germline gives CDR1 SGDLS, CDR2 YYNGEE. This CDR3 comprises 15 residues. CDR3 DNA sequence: TGTGCCAGCACCTGGGGCGGGGAATTCACAGATACGCAGTATTTT. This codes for CASTWGGEFTDTQYF.

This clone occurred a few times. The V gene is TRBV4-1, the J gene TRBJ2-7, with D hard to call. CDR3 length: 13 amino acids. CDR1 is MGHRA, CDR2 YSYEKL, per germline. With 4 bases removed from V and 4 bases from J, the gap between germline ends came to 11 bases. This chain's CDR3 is CASSPPAVYEQYF. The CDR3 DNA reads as TGCGCCAGCAGCCCCCCGGCGGTGTACGAGCAGTACTTC.

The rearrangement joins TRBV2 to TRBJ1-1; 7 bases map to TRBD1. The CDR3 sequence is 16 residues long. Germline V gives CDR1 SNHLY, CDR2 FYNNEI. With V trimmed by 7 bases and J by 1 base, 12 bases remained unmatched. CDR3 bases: TGTGCCAGCACTCCACTCGGCAGGGGGGAGAACACTGAAGCTTTCTTT. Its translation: CASTPLGRGENTEAFF.

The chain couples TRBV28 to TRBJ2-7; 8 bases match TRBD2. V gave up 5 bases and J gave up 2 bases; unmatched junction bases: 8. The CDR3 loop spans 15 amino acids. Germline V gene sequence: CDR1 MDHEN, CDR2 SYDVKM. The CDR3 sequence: CASSPLLAVAYEQYF. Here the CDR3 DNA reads TGTGCCAGCAGTCCCCTACTAGCGGTTGCCTACGAGCAGTACTTC.

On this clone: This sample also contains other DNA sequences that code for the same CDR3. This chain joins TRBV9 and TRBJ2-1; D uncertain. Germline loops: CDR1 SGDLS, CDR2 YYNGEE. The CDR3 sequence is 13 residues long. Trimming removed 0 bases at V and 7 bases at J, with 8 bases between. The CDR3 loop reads CASSVGGVNEQFF. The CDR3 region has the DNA TGTGCCAGCAGCGTAGGAGGAGTTAATGAGCAGTTCTTC.

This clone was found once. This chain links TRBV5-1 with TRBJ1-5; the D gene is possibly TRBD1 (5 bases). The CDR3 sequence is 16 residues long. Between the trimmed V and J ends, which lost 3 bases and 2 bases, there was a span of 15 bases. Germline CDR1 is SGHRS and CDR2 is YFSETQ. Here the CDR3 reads CASSWGVGSGNQPQHF. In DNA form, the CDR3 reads TGCGCCAGCAGCTGGGGGGTGGGGTCAGGCAATCAGCCCCAGCATTTT. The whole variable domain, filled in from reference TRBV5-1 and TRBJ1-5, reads KAGVTQTPRYLIKTRGQQVTLSCSPISGHRSVSWYQQTPGQGLQFLFEYFSETQRNKGNFPGRFSGRQFSNSRSEMNVSTLELGDSALYLCASSWGVGSGNQPQHFGDGTRLSIL.

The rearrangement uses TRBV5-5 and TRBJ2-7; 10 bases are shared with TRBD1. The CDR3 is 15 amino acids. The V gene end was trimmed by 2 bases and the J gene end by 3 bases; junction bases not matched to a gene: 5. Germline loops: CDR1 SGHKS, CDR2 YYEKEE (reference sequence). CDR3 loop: CASSLGTGAVYEQYF. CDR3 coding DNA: TGTGCCAGCAGCTTAGGGACAGGGGCAGTCTACGAGCAGTACTTC. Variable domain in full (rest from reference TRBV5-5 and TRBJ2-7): DAGVTQSPTHLIKTRGQQVTLRCSPISGHKSVSWYQQVLGQGPQFIFQYYEKEERGRGNFPDRFSARQFPNYSSELNVNALLLGDSALYLCASSLGTGAVYEQYFGPGTRLTVT.